This note documents a single T cell receptor (beta chain) sequence. Its specificity is not known. These data are taken from a study of cytotoxic CD8 clonotypes in ibrutinib-treated CLL. For the study at large: Response sampling took place at median 12 months of treatment, range 6 to 36.

Investigators sought sequencing depths of between 1 in 200,000 and 1 in 1 million T cells. Clones were sequenced by immunoSEQ multiplex PCR, and TCRdb holds only the in-frame ones, with some missing. Counted here are approximately 320,000 clones, 67% occurring once; the ten biggest clones make up around 6.3%. Regarding the study as a whole: Clonality was higher at ibrutinib response and returned toward baseline at progression. Baseline levels of clonality went above those of age-matched healthy donors and moved with circulating CD8+ T-cell counts.

The germline V gene has CDR1 KGHSH and CDR2 LQKENI. The V end lost 4 bases, the J end lost 1 base, and 4 bases lay between the germline ends. The CDR3 length is 12 residues. The origin of this receptor is a human donor with chronic lymphocytic leukemia. Specimen: PBMCs, collected after 36 months of ibrutinib treatment. The J gene is TRBJ1-1, the V gene TRBV18; D is unclear. CDR3 nucleotide sequence: TGTGCCAGCTCACACTCGAACACTGAAGCTTTCTTT. Translating it yields CASSHSNTEAFF.